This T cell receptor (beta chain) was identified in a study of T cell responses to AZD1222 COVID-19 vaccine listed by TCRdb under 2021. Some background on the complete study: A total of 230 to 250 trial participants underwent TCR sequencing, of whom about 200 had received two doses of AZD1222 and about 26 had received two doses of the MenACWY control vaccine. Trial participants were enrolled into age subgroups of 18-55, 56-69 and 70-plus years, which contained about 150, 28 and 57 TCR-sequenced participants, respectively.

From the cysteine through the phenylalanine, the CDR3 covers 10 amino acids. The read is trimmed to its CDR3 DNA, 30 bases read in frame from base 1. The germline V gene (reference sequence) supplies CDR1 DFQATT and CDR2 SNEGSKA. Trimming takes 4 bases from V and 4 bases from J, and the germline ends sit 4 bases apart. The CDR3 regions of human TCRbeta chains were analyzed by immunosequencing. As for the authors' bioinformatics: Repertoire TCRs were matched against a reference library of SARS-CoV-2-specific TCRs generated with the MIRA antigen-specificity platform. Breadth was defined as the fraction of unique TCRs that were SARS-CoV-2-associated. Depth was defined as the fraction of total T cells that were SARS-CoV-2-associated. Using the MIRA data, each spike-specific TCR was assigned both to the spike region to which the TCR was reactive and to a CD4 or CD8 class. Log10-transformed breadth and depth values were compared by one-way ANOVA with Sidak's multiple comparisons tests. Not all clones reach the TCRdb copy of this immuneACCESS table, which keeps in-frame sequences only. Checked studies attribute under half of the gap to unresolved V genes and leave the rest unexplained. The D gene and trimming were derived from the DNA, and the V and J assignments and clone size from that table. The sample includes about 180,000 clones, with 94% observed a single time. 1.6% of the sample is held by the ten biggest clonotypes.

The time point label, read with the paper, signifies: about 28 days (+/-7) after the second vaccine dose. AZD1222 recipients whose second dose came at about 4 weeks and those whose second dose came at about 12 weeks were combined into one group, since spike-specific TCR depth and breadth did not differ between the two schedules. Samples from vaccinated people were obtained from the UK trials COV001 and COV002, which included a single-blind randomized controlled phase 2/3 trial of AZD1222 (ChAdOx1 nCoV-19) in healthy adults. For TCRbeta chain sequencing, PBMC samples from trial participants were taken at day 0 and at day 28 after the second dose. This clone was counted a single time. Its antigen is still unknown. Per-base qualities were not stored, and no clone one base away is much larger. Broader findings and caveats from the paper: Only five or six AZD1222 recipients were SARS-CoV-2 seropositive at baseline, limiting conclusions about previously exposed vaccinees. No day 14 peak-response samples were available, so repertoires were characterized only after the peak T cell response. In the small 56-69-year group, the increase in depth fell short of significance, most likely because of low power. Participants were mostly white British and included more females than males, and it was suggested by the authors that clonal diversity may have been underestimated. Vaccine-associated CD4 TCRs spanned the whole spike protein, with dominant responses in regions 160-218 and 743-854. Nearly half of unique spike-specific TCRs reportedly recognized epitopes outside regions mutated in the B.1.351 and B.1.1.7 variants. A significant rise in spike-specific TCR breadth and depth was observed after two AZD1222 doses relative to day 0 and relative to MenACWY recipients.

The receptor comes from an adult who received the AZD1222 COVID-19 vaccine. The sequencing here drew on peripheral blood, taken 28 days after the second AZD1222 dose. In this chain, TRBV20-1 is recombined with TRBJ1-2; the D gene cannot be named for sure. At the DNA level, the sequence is TGCAGTGCTAATCTCTATGGCTACACCTTC. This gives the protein CSANLYGYTF.